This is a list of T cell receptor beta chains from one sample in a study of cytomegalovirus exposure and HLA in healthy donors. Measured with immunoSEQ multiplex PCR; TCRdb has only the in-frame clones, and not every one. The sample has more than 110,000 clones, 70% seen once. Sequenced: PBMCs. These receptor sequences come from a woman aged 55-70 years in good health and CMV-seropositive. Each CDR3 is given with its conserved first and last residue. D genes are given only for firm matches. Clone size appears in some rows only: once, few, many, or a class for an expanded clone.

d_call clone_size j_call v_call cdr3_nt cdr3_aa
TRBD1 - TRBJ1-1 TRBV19 TGTGCCAGTATCTCGGACAGGGGTTCTACTGAAGCTTTCTTT CASISDRGSTEAFF
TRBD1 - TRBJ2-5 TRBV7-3 TGTGCCAGCAGCTACGGACAGGCGGAGACCCAGTACTTC CASSYGQAETQYF
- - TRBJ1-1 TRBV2 TGTGCCAGCAGTGCAGCGCAGCGGGGCCAGGGGAACACTGAAGCTTTCTTT CASSAAQRGQGNTEAFF
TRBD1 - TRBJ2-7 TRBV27 TGTGCCAGCAGTTTATTAGCCCAGGCTGCTGGACAGGAGTACTTC CASSLLAQAAGQEYF
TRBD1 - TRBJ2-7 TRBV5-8 TGTGCCAGCAGCCTCTTAGGACAGGGCCCCTACGAGCAGTACTTC CASSLLGQGPYEQYF
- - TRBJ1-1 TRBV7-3 TGTGCCAGCAGCTTATACCGGGACACTGAAGCTTTCTTT CASSLYRDTEAFF
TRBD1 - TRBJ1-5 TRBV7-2 TGTGCCAGCAGCCCTCGGGACAGGGGCCCCAATCAGCCCCAGCATTTT CASSPRDRGPNQPQHF
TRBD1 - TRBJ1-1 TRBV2 TGTGCCAGCAGTGAATTGGGACAGGGAGGCACTGAAGCTTTCTTT CASSELGQGGTEAFF
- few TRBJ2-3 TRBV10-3 TGTGCCACCTCTAGGACAGATACGCAGTATTTT CATSRTDTQYF
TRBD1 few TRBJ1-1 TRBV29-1 TGCAGCGTCCGGAGACAGGGAAAAACTGAAGCTTTCTTT CSVRRQGKTEAFF
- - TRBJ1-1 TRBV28 TGTGCCAGCAGTTTATCTCAGGGTCTAACTGAAGCTTTCTTT CASSLSQGLTEAFF
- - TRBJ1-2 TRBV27 TGTGCCAGCAGTCCCGGACAGCCACTAACTAACTATGGCTACACCTTC CASSPGQPLTNYGYTF
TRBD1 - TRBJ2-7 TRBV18 TGTGCCAGCTCTCAATCCGGGACAGGGGGAGGTTGGAACGAGCAGTACTTC CASSQSGTGGGWNEQYF
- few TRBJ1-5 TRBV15 TGTGCCACCAGCAGAGATAGACAGCCCCAGCATTTT CATSRDRQPQHF
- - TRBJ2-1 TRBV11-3 TGTGCCAGCAGCGGGGGGAGTTCCTCCTACAATGAGCAGTTCTTC CASSGGSSSYNEQFF
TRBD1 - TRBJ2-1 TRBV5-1 TGCGCCAGCAGCCCCACCGAGGGGACAGGACGTGACAATGAGTTGTTCTTC CASSPTEGTGRDNELFF
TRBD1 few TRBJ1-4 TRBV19 TGTGCCAGTAGTCCAAGGACAGGGGTTAATGAAAAACTGTTTTTT CASSPRTGVNEKLFF
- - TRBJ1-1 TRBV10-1 TGCGCCAGCAGTGAACAGGGGAACACTGAAGCTTTCTTT CASSEQGNTEAFF